What follows describes a single T cell receptor beta chain. The sample comes from a study of blood T cell repertoires in COVID-19. Using immunoSEQ multiplex PCR, the repertoire was profiled, and TCRdb retains in-frame clones only, with some absent. The top ten hold over 4.5% of the sample, which has 200,000 to 300,000 clones, about 83% seen once. With 5 bases removed from V and 4 bases from J, the gap between germline ends came to 12 bases. Germline loops: CDR1 MDHEN, CDR2 SYDVKM. The CDR3 sequence is 13 residues long. The sequence was obtained from a human donor in a cohort sampled during active COVID-19. The specimen sequenced was peripheral blood. This chain links TRBV28 with TRBJ2-7; tentative D call: TRBD1 (5 bases). The DNA for the CDR3 is TGTGCCAGCAGTCGGACAAACCTTTACGAGCAGTACTTC. It translates to CASSRTNLYEQYF.